Following are 27 T cell receptor beta chains from one sample sequenced in a study of blood T cell repertoires in COVID-19. Assay used: immunoSEQ multiplex PCR; TCRdb lists only in-frame clones, some missing. In the table there are some 85,000 clones, about 77% of which are singletons. Sequencing was carried out using peripheral blood. These receptors were obtained from a man between 70 and 80 years old with COVID-19, enrolled during active disease.

This clone was counted a few times. The chain is built from TRBV5-1 and TRBJ2-7; 11 bases fit TRBD1. The CDR3 covers 15 residues. With V trimmed by 0 bases and J by 3 bases, 2 bases remained unmatched. The germline V gene has CDR1 SGHRS and CDR2 YFSETQ. For the CDR3, the DNA is TGCGCCAGCAGCTTGGAAGGGACAGGGGGCTACGAGCAGTACTTC. Translating gives CASSLEGTGGYEQYF.

The J gene is TRBJ2-2, the V gene TRBV18, with D perhaps matching TRBD1 (6 bases). The CDR3 is 14 amino acids. V dropped 3 bases and J dropped 4 bases, with 9 bases sitting between them. Per germline, CDR1 KGHSH and CDR2 LQKENI. CDR3 coding DNA: TGTGCCAGCTCACCTCAGGGGCGCACCGGGGAGCTGTTTTTT. Translating gives CASSPQGRTGELFF. The entire variable domain, with the rest obtained from reference TRBV18 and TRBJ2-2, is as follows: NAGVMQNPRHLVRRRGQEARLRCSPMKGHSHVYWYRQLPEEGLKFMVYLQKENIIDESGMPKERFSAEFPKEGPSILRIQQVVRGDSAAYFCASSPQGRTGELFFGEGSRLTVL.

This clone was recorded at least ten times. The chain combines TRBV6-2 or TRBV6-3 with TRBJ2-1; maybe TRBD1 (5 bases). CDR1 and CDR2 from the germline V gene are MNHEY and SVGEGT. The CDR3 consists of 12 residues. The V end was cut by 3 bases, the J end by 6 bases, with 6 bases between. The CDR3 reads CASSYTGNEQFF. CDR3 nucleotides: TGTGCCAGCAGTTATACAGGCAATGAGCAGTTCTTC.

V usage is TRBV7-9 and J usage is TRBJ1-2; 7 positions match TRBD1. The CDR3 is made up of 14 amino acids. The trim removed 1 base at V and 4 bases at J, leaving 3 bases unmatched. Germline V gene sequence: CDR1 SEHNR, CDR2 FQNEAQ (reference sequence). CDR3 amino acids: CASSLVTGRYGYTF. The DNA for the CDR3 is TGTGCCAGCAGCTTAGTGACAGGGCGCTATGGCTACACCTTC.

The chain combines TRBV4-3 with TRBJ1-6, with D unclear. V lost 0 bases to trimming and J lost 6 bases, with 6 bases between them. Germline V lookup: CDR1 LGHNA, CDR2 YSLEER. This CDR3 contains 14 residues. The DNA of the CDR3 is TGCGCCAGCAGCCAAGATCAGGTTAATTCACCCCTCCACTTT. It translates to CASSQDQVNSPLHF.

The chain carries TRBV6-1 and TRBJ2-7, with D perhaps TRBD2 (5 bases). Germline loops: CDR1 MNHNS, CDR2 SASEGT. This CDR3 is 16 amino acids long. Trimming left V 1 base short and J 4 bases short, with 17 bases between. In nucleotides, the CDR3 is TGTGCCAGCAGTGAAGGAAGGAGGACCCGAAATTACGAGCAGTACTTC. Its translation is CASSEGRRTRNYEQYF.

This clone was recorded a few times. V is TRBV3-1 (or the pseudogene TRBV3-2) and J is TRBJ1-1; D remains unclear. From germline, CDR1 is LGHDT and CDR2 YNNKEL (reference sequence). The CDR3 extends over 13 amino acids. The germline V and J ends were trimmed by 1 base and 6 bases, with 9 bases remaining between them. The CDR3 bases are TGTGCCAGCAGCCAAGTATTCGGGGCTGAAGCTTTCTTT. It encodes CASSQVFGAEAFF.

V is TRBV9 and J is TRBJ2-3, with a possible D match to TRBD1 (6 bases). From germline, CDR1 is SGDLS and CDR2 YYNGEE. The CDR3 is 15 residues long. V gave up 3 bases and J gave up 1 base, with 12 bases separating them. The CDR3 here is CASSATTGRTDTQYF. DNA for the CDR3: TGTGCCAGCAGCGCTACGACAGGACGCACAGATACGCAGTATTTT.

This clone was observed a handful of times. The chain combines TRBV7-6 with TRBJ2-2, with 10 bases identical to TRBD1. The trim removed 5 bases at V and 5 bases at J, leaving 5 bases unmatched. CDR1 and CDR2 (germline): SGHVS, FNYEAQ. The CDR3 totals 15 residues. The CDR3 DNA reads as TGTGCCAGCAGCCCGACAGGGGGCCGGACCGGGGAGCTGTTTTTT. Amino acid sequence: CASSPTGGRTGELFF.

This chain connects TRBV18 to TRBJ1-6; no definite D call. This CDR3 has 14 residues. CDR1 is KGHSH and CDR2 is LQKENI in the germline V gene. Trimming pared 6 bases from V and 6 bases from J, leaving 12 bases between. CDR3 amino acids: CASSPDSRNSPLHF. CDR3 DNA: TGTGCCAGCTCCCCGGACTCCCGTAATTCACCCCTCCACTTT.

The genes are TRBV10-3 and TRBJ2-7; 9 nucleotides line up with TRBD1. V was pared by 6 bases and J by 3 bases, with 6 bases of the junction left unmatched. The CDR3 runs 14 residues. From germline, CDR1 is ENHRY and CDR2 SYGVKD. The CDR3 DNA is TGTGCCATCAGAGGGACAGGGTCCCTCTACGAGCAGTACTTC. This sequence encodes CAIRGTGSLYEQYF.

The V and J genes are TRBV10-2 and TRBJ2-7; TRBD2 is a possible D gene (5 bases). The DNA end is a closer match to TRBJ2-1, so the J assignment may be wrong. Germline-derived CDR1 and CDR2 are WSHSY and SAAADI. This CDR3 has 15 residues. The CDR3 is CASSSGRGPYNEQFF. Here the CDR3 DNA reads TGCGCCAGCAGTAGTGGGAGAGGGCCCTACAATGAGCAGTTCTTC.

This clone was recorded once. This chain joins TRBV19 and TRBJ2-1; tentative D call: TRBD2 (6 bases). The CDR3 extends over 15 amino acids. In germline, CDR1 is LNHDA, CDR2 SQIVND (reference sequence). Between the trimmed V and J ends, which lost 3 bases and 0 bases, there was a span of 9 bases. CDR3 in amino acids: CASSIGGHSYNEQFF. CDR3 bases: TGTGCCAGTAGTATCGGGGGTCACTCCTACAATGAGCAGTTCTTC.

This chain uses TRBV4-1 with TRBJ1-1; no clear D. Germline V gene sequence: CDR1 MGHRA, CDR2 YSYEKL. The CDR3 extends over 21 amino acids. Trimming removed 0 bases from V and 5 bases from J, with 31 bases in between. CDR3 amino acids: CASSQDSNSGGFSLKRTEAFF. The CDR3 DNA is TGCGCCAGCAGCCAAGATTCGAATTCCGGAGGGTTTTCCCTCAAGAGGACTGAAGCTTTCTTT.

The chain is built from TRBV15 and TRBJ1-2, with D possibly matching TRBD1 (5 bases). V was shortened by 5 bases and J by 3 bases, with 13 bases between the two germline ends. The CDR3 is made up of 14 amino acids. CDR1 LNHNV and CDR2 YYDKDF come from the germline V gene (reference sequence). The CDR3 nucleotides read TGTGCCACCAGCCACAGGCCGGAAGACTATGGCTACACCTTC. This codes for CATSHRPEDYGYTF.

Concerning this clone: The sample carries other DNA sequences with the same CDR3. The chain couples TRBV12-3 or TRBV12-4 to TRBJ1-1, with D perhaps matching TRBD1 (5 bases). Trimming removed 3 bases at V and 1 base at J, with 6 bases between. This CDR3 is 13 amino acids long. The DNA for the CDR3 is TGTGCCAGCAGTTTGCAGGGGAACACTGAAGCTTTCTTT. Protein sequence: CASSLQGNTEAFF.

The chain has TRBV11-3 and TRBJ1-6; weak D call: TRBD1 (6 bases). The V gene's germline CDR1 is SGHNT and CDR2 YENEEA. The CDR3 is 15 residues long. V was pared by 0 bases and J by 6 bases, with 9 bases between. CDR3 residues: CASSLETGPNSPLHF. CDR3 DNA sequence: TGTGCCAGCAGCTTAGAAACAGGGCCTAATTCACCCCTCCACTTT. Full variable domain (missing parts from reference TRBV11-3 and TRBJ1-6): EAGVVQSPRYKIIEKKQPVAFWCNPISGHNTLYWYLQNLGQGPELLIRYENEEAVDDSQLPKDRFSAERLKGVDSTLKIQPAELGDSAVYLCASSLETGPNSPLHFGNGTRLTVT.

V gene TRBV6-5 combines with J gene TRBJ1-2, with 8 bases that match TRBD1. The CDR3 runs 15 residues. Per germline, CDR1 MNHEY and CDR2 SVGAGI. Germline trimming cut 0 bases from V and 6 bases from J; bases unmatched to any gene: 6. The CDR3 sequence: CASSYSVGTGDGYTF. The CDR3, as DNA: TGTGCCAGCAGTTACTCGGTTGGGACAGGTGATGGCTACACCTTC.

The chain couples TRBV6-5 to TRBJ1-2; tentatively, D is TRBD1 (5 bases). This CDR3 contains 15 residues. The germline V and J ends were trimmed by 2 bases and 0 bases, with 10 bases remaining between them. Looked up from germline, CDR1 is MNHEY and CDR2 is SVGAGI. CDR3 sequence (DNA): TGTGCCAGCAGTTACCAGGGTGACGCTAACTATGGCTACACCTTC. It translates to CASSYQGDANYGYTF.

This clone was seen more than once but under ten times. The chain carries TRBV12-3 or TRBV12-4 and TRBJ1-2; no firm D call. The CDR3 spans 13 residues. Trimming removed 3 bases at V and 4 bases at J, with 9 bases between. CDR3 bases: TGTGCCAGCAGTTTCGCTTCGGGCTATGGCTACACCTTC. Its protein product is CASSFASGYGYTF.

The genes are TRBV5-6 and TRBJ2-3; no firm D call. This CDR3 has 15 amino acids. V gave up 3 bases and J gave up 0 bases, with 11 bases separating them. Germline values: CDR1 SGHDT, CDR2 YYEEEE. For the CDR3, the DNA is TGTGCCAGCAGCTGGGCAGCCCTTAGCACAGATACGCAGTATTTT. Translation: CASSWAALSTDTQYF.

This clone was seen only once. CDR3: CASSQTGIEAFF. The CDR3 nucleotides are TGTGCCAGCAGCCAGACAGGGATAGAAGCTTTCTTT. The chain employs TRBV7-9 and TRBJ1-1, with 7 nucleotides matching TRBD1. V gave up 5 bases and J gave up 8 bases; unmatched junction bases: 5. The CDR3 length is 12 residues. Germline CDR1 is SEHNR and CDR2 is FQNEAQ (reference sequence).

The rearrangement uses TRBV7-2 and TRBJ1-1; a weak D match, TRBD1 (5 bases). Per the germline V gene, CDR1 is SGHTA and CDR2 is FQGNSA. Trimming left V 3 bases short and J 4 bases short, with 15 bases between. The CDR3 totals 15 residues. This chain's CDR3 is CASSFQQVMGTEAFF. The CDR3 nucleotides read TGTGCCAGCAGCTTCCAACAGGTTATGGGCACTGAAGCTTTCTTT.

This clone was recorded only once. The rearrangement joins TRBV5-4 to TRBJ1-2; 7 bases are shared with TRBD1. The ends lost 1 base at V and 7 bases at J; junction bases unmatched: 10. The germline V gene encodes CDR1 SGHNT and CDR2 YYREEE (reference sequence). The length of the CDR3 is 15 residues. Written as DNA, the CDR3 is TGTGCCAGCAGCTTGTGGGGCCAGGGGGTGGGTGGCTACACCTTC. Its protein is CASSLWGQGVGGYTF.

The J gene is TRBJ2-5, the V gene TRBV5-8, with TRBD1 matching over 8 bases. CDR1 is SGHTS and CDR2 is YDEGEE in the germline V gene. The CDR3 loop spans 17 amino acids. V dropped 0 bases and J dropped 4; count of bases not matched to a gene: 11. For the CDR3, the DNA is TGTGCCAGCAGCTTGGCCGTGTCAGGGGGCTGGAGAGAGACCCAGTACTTC. Translation: CASSLAVSGGWRETQYF.

The chain couples TRBV11-3 to TRBJ2-2, with D perhaps matching TRBD2 (6 bases). The CDR3 loop spans 16 amino acids. CDR1 and CDR2 (germline): SGHNT, YENEEA. Trimming removed 4 bases from V and 4 bases from J, with 16 bases in between. CDR3 DNA: TGTGCCAGCAGCTCGATCGGGGGTTCAGGCACCGGGGAGCTGTTTTTT. Encoded protein: CASSSIGGSGTGELFF.

The rearrangement joins TRBV28 to TRBJ1-4; 10 nucleotides align to TRBD1. The V segment lost 4 bases and the J segment 7 bases; nucleotides outside the gene matches: 18. Germline CDR1 and CDR2: MDHEN and SYDVKM. The CDR3 has 19 amino acids. CDR3 loop: CASSSPSGRQGARREKLFF. In DNA form, the CDR3 reads TGTGCCAGCAGTTCTCCTTCCGGGAGACAGGGGGCGCGGCGTGAAAAACTGTTTTTT.